Sequencing of this T cell receptor beta chain was carried out in a study of blood T cell repertoires in COVID-19. Worth noting for this clone: Other DNA sequences in the same sample also yield this CDR3.

Trimming took 4 bases from V and 5 from J; bases not matched to a gene: 4. The CDR3 contains 14 residues. Germline values: CDR1 KGHSH, CDR2 LQKENI. Sequencing was performed with immunoSEQ multiplex PCR; in TCRdb, only in-frame clones are kept and a portion is missing. This table holds 100,000 to 150,000 clones, around four fifths found once. The gene calls are TRBV18 and TRBJ1-5; 8 positions agree with TRBD1. The sequence was obtained from a man aged 40-49 years with active or convalescent COVID-19. Input material: peripheral blood. CDR3 coding DNA: TGTGCCAGCTCACAAGGACAGGGTGATCAGCCCCAGCATTTT. It yields the protein CASSQGQGDQPQHF.